This T cell receptor (beta chain) comes out of a study of prognosis after radiotherapy for stage I lung cancer. Study in general: Non-small cell lung cancer patients were all deemed medically inoperable. Distant metastases showed up in a handful of patients after radiotherapy, at a median of around 7 months, while 15 showed no significant progression. With a biologically effective dose of at least 100 Gy, radiotherapy took the form of SBRT split into 3 to 5 fractions. General study results and limits: After stereotactic body radiation therapy, patients with later distant metastases showed lower Shannon entropy.

It was by two-round multiplex PCR that TCR beta CDR3 was amplified from genomic DNA. Primers specific to each TRBV and TRBJ gene drove first-round PCR. TCRdb reanalysed the multiplex PCR reads using MiXCR and keeps one entry per CDR3 protein. This table has 30,000 or so distinct CDR3 sequences, less than 35% appearing once. The V gene end was trimmed by 8 bases and the J gene end by 5 bases; junction bases not matched to a gene: 9. CDR3 size: 14 residues. In germline, CDR1 is SGHAT, CDR2 FQNNGV. This clonotype was seen a few times. Its antigen is as yet unknown. The clonotype comes from a donor aged 50 or older with non-small cell lung cancer. The chain carries TRBV11-2 and TRBJ2-1; 7 bases fit TRBD2. Sequenced here: PBMCs, sampled before or after stereotactic body radiation therapy (not recorded which). CDR3 in amino acids: CASPPLAGDNEQFF. The DNA for the CDR3 is TGTGCCAGCCCCCCGCTGGCGGGAGACAATGAGCAGTTCTTC.